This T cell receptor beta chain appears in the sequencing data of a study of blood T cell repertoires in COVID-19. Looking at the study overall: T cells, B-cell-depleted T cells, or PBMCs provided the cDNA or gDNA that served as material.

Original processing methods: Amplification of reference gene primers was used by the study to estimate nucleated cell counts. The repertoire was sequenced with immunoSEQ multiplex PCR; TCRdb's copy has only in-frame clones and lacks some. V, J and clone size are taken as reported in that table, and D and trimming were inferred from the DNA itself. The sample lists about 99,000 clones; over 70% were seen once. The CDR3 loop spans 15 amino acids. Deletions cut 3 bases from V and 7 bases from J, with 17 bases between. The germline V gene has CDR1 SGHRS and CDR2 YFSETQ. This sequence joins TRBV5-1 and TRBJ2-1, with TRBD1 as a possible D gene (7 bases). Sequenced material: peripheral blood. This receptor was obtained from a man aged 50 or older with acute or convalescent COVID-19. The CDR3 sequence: CASSSGGTMPNEQFF. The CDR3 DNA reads TGCGCCAGCAGCTCAGGGGGGACAATGCCGAATGAGCAGTTCTTC.